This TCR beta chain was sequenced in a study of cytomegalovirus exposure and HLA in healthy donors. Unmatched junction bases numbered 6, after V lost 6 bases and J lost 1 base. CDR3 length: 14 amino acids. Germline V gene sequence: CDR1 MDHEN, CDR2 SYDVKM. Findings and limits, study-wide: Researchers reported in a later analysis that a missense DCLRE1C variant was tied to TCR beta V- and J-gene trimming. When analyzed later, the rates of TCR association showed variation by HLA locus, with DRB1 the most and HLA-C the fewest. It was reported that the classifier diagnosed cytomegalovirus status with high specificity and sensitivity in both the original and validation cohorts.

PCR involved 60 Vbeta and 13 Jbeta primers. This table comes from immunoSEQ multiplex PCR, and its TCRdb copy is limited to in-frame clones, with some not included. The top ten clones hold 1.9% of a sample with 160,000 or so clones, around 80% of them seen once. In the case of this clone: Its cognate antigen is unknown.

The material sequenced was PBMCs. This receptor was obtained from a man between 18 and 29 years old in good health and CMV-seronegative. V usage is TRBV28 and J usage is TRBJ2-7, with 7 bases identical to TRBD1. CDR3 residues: CASRPRDSSYEQYF. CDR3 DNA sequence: TGTGCCAGCAGACCCCGGGACAGTTCCTACGAGCAGTACTTC. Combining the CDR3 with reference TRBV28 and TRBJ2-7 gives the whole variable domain DVKVTQSSRYLVKRTGEKVFLECVQDMDHENMFWYRQDPGLGLRLIYFSYDVKMKEKGDIPEGYSVSREKKERFSLILESASTNQTSMYLCASRPRDSSYEQYFGPGTRLTVT.